This T cell receptor (beta chain) emerged from a study of T cell responses to AZD1222 COVID-19 vaccine (dated by TCRdb to the early 2020s). Study-level background: AZD1222 recipients given second doses at about 4 weeks or at about 12 weeks were pooled, since spike-specific TCR depth and breadth were not found to differ between the two schedules. A total of about 230 trial participants underwent TCR sequencing, of whom around 200 received two doses of AZD1222 and some 25 received two doses of the MenACWY control vaccine. Enrollment into the trials was organized by age into subgroups of 18-55, 56-69 and 70-plus years, and those subgroups contained roughly 150, 30 and 60 TCR-sequenced participants, respectively.

The sample's time point, from its label and the paper: baseline before first vaccination. Vaccinee samples came from UK trials COV001 and COV002, including a single-blind randomized controlled phase 2/3 trial of AZD1222 (ChAdOx1 nCoV-19) in healthy adults. Trial participant PBMC samples were collected at day 0 and day 28 after the second dose for TCRbeta chain sequencing. Reading the germline V gene (reference sequence) gives CDR1 LGHDT and CDR2 YNNKEL. Counted from cysteine to phenylalanine, this CDR3 has 13 amino acids. The retained sequence is limited to the CDR3, 39 bases, with the frame set at the first base. The CDR3 regions of human TCRbeta chains were analyzed by immunosequencing. Processing in the source paper ran as follows. TCRs in the repertoires were matched against a reference library of SARS-CoV-2-specific TCRs that had been generated with the MIRA antigen-specificity platform. Breadth was defined as the fraction of unique TCRs that were SARS-CoV-2-associated. Depth was defined as the fraction of total T cells that were SARS-CoV-2-associated. Using the MIRA data, every spike-specific TCR was mapped to the spike region that the TCR reacted to and assigned to either a CD4 or a CD8 class. Log10-transformed breadth and depth values were compared by one-way ANOVA with Sidak's multiple comparisons tests. TCRdb took this table from immuneACCESS and kept in-frame rearrangements with V and J called. Such tables lack part of the clones; where checked against another copy, unresolved V genes explain under half of the gap, and the rest is unexplained. That table furnishes V, J and clone size, whereas the DNA furnished D and trimming. In this sample the table shows over 150,000 clones, approximately 92% of which occur a single time. Over 9.5% of the sample lies in the top ten.

On this clone itself: Its antigen target is currently unknown. One junction end disagrees with the germline gene, perhaps due to a read error.

Results and caveats for the whole study, not just this receptor: Participants were mostly white British and included more females than males, and it was suggested by the authors that clonal diversity may have been underestimated. Because no day 14 peak-response samples were available, the repertoires could be characterized only after the peak T cell response. The whole spike protein was spanned by vaccine-associated CD4 TCRs, and dominant responses were seen in regions 160-218 and 743-854. In the small 56-69-year group, the increase in depth fell short of significance, most likely because of low power. Reportedly, almost half of the unique spike-specific TCRs recognized epitopes lying outside the regions that are mutated in the B.1.351 and B.1.1.7 variants. Conclusions about previously exposed vaccinees were limited because only six AZD1222 recipients were SARS-CoV-2 seropositive at baseline. After two AZD1222 doses, both the breadth and the depth of spike-specific TCRs were significantly higher than at day 0 and than in MenACWY recipients.

This receptor chain uses TRBV3-1 (or the pseudogene TRBV3-2) and TRBJ1-1; D gene: possibly TRBD1, on 5 matching bases. The source of this sequence is an adult in good health. The material was peripheral blood, obtained on day 0 of AZD1222 vaccination. The nucleotide sequence is TGTGCTAGCAGCCACCGGGACTTGGCAAAAGCTTTCTTT. This gives the protein CASSHRDLAKAFF.